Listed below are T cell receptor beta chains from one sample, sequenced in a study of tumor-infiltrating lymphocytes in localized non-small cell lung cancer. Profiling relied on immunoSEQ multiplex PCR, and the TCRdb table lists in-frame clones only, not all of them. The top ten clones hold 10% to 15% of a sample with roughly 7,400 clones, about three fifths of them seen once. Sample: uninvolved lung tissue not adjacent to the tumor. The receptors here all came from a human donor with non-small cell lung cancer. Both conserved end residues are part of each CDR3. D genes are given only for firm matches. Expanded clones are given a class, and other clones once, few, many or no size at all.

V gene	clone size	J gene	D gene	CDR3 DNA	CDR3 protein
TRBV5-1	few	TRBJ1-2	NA	TGCGCCAGCAGCTTGGAAGAGTATGGCTACACCTTC	CASSLEEYGYTF
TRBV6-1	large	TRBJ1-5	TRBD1	TGTGCCAGCAGTGGACAGGGTTATAGCAATCAGCCCCAGCATTTT	CASSGQGYSNQPQHF
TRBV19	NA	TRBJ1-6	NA	TGTGCCAGTTCGCCAATGCGGGGGAGTGTGAATTCACCCCTCCACTTT	CASSPMRGSVNSPLHF
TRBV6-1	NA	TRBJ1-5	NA	TGTGCCACCTACAGGTTCAATCAGCCCCAGCATTTT	CATYRFNQPQHF
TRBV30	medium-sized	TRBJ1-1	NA	TGTGCCTGGAACTGGAACACTGAAGCTTTCTTT	CAWNWNTEAFF
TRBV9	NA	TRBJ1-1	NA	TGTGCCAGCAGCGTAGTTGATGACACTGAAGCTTTCTTT	CASSVVDDTEAFF
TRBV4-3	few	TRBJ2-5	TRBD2	TGCGCCAGCAGCCTCGGCTCGGGGGGCCAAGAGACCCAGTACTTC	CASSLGSGGQETQYF
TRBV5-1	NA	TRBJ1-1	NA	TGCGCCAGCAGCTTCACAGGACGGGGCACTGAAGCTTTCTTT	CASSFTGRGTEAFF
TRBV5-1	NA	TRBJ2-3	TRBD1	TGCGCCAGCAGCTCGGGACAGCCGGATACGCAGTATTTT	CASSSGQPDTQYF
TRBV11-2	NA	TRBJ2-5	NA	TGTGCCAGCAGCTTTCTGGGGCCTCAAGAGACCCAGTACTTC	CASSFLGPQETQYF
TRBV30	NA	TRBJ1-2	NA	TGTGCCTGGAGGAGTAGGAACTATGGCTACACCTTC	CAWRSRNYGYTF
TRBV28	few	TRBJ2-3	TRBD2	TGTGCCAGCAGTTTCCTAGCGGGGACAGATACGCAGTATTTT	CASSFLAGTDTQYF
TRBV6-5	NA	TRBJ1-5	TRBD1	TGTGCCAGCACTTACAGACAGGGCCAGGAGGGTCAGCCCCAGCATTTT	CASTYRQGQEGQPQHF
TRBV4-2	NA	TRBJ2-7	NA	TGTGCCAGCAGCCAGTCCGGGGCCTCCTACGAGCAGTACTTC	CASSQSGASYEQYF
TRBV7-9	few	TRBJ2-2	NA	TGTGCCAGCAGCTTAGGGATGACCGGGGAGCTGTTTTTT	CASSLGMTGELFF
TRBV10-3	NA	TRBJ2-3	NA	TGTGCCATCAGTGACAAGGGCAGCACAGATACGCAGTATTTT	CAISDKGSTDTQYF
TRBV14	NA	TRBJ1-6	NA	TGTGCCAGCAGCCGATCGCTGGGGGGGCCTTCACCCCTCCACTTT	CASSRSLGGPSPLHF
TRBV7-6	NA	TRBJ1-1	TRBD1	TGTGCCAGCAGCTCGGACAGGGTTCCGAACACTGAAGCTTTCTTT	CASSSDRVPNTEAFF
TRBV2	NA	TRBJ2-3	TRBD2	TGTGCCAGCAGTGGAGGCCTAGCGGGGGGGACAGATACGCAGTATTTT	CASSGGLAGGTDTQYF
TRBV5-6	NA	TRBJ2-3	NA	TGTGCCAGCAGCTCCATCCTCGGCGCTAGCACAGATACGCAGTATTTT	CASSSILGASTDTQYF
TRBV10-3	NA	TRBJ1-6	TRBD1	TGTGCCATCAGTGGGGGGGGAACAGGGGTTGAATCACCCCTCCACTTT	CAISGGGTGVESPLHF
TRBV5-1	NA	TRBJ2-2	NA	TGCGCCAGCAGCTTGCCTCAGGGTAACACCGGGGAGCTGTTTTTT	CASSLPQGNTGELFF
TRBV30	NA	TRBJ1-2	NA	TGTGCCTGGAGTCCTTACCCCTATGGCTACACCTTC	CAWSPYPYGYTF
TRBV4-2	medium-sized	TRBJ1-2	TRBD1	TGTGCCAGCAGCCCCGACAGGGGGAATGGCTACACCTTC	CASSPDRGNGYTF
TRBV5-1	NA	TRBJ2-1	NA	TGCGCCAGCAGCCCCGGGGATGCACTCAATGAGCAGTTCTTC	CASSPGDALNEQFF
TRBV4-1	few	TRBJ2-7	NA	TGCGCCAGCAGCCAAGATTCTTACGGCTACGAGCAGTACTTC	CASSQDSYGYEQYF
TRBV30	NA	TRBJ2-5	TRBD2	TGTGCCTGGCGAGCGGGGGGGCTGGAGACCCAGTACTTC	CAWRAGGLETQYF